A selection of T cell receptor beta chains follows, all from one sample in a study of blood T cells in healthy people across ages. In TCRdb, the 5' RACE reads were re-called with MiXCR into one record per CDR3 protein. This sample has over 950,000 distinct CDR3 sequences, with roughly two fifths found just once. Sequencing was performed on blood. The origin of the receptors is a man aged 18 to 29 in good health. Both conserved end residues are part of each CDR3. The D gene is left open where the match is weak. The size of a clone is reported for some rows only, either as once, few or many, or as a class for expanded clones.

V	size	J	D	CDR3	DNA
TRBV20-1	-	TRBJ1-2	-	CSAYGGLDGYTF	TGCAGTGCTTACGGGGGACTGGATGGCTACACCTTC
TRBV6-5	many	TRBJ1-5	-	CASSRDGTNQPQHF	TGTGCCAGCAGTCGGGACGGGACCAATCAGCCCCAGCATTTT
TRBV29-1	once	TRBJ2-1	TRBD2	CSVWTSGNYNEQFF	TGCAGCGTTTGGACTAGCGGGAACTACAATGAGCAGTTCTTC
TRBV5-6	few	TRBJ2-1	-	CASSPPISGANEQFF	TGTGCCAGCAGCCCCCCCATAAGTGGTGCCAATGAGCAGTTCTTC
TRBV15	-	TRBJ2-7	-	CATSRDRGTTYEQYF	TGTGCCACCAGCAGAGATCGCGGTACGACCTACGAGCAGTACTTC
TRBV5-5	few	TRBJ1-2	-	CASSLVGGSPNQYYGYTF	TGTGCCAGCAGCTTGGTAGGCGGCAGCCCCAACCAGTACTATGGCTACACCTTC
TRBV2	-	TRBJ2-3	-	CANDTDTQYF	TGTGCCAACGACACAGATACGCAGTATTTT
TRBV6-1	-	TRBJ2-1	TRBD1	CASSPLTGQRETQFF	TGTGCCAGCAGCCCATTGACAGGGCAACGAGAGACCCAGTTCTTC
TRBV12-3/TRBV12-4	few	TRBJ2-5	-	CASTKAYIRRETQYF	TGTGCCAGCACCAAGGCGTACATTCGCCGGGAGACCCAGTACTTC
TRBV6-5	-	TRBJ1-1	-	CASSSRLAHGGTEAFF	TGTGCCAGCAGCTCAAGATTGGCCCACGGGGGGACTGAAGCTTTCTTT
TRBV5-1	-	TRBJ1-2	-	CASSLPLANYGYTF	TGCGCCAGCAGCTTGCCACTCGCTAACTATGGCTACACCTTC
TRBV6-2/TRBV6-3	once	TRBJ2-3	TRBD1	CASSLLDRATTDTQYF	TGTGCCAGCAGCCTCCTTGACAGGGCGACGACAGATACGCAGTATTTT
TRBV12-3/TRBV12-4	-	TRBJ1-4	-	CASSGHPINEKLFF	TGTGCCAGCAGCGGACACCCTATTAATGAAAAACTGTTTTTT
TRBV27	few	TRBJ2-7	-	CASSHRAYNEQYF	TGTGCCAGCAGCCACAGGGCTTACAATGAGCAGTACTTC
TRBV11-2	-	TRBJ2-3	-	CASSLDNNQGPPADTQYF	TGTGCCAGCAGCTTAGATAATAACCAGGGGCCCCCCGCTGATACGCAGTATTTT
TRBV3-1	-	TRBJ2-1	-	CASSAGYDEQFF	TGTGCCAGCAGCGCAGGGTACGATGAGCAGTTCTTC
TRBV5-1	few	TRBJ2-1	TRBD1	CASSVGTGERHNEQFF	TGCGCCAGCAGCGTCGGGACAGGGGAAAGACACAATGAGCAGTTCTTC
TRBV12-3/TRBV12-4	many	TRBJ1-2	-	CASSYLAEANYGYTF	TGTGCCAGCAGTTACTTGGCGGAAGCTAACTATGGCTACACCTTC
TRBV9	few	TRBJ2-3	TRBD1	CASSTRDRYTDTQYF	TGTGCCAGCAGCACCCGGGACAGATACACAGATACGCAGTATTTT
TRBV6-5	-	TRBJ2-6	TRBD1	CASSYPDRGSGANVLTF	TGTGCCAGCAGTTACCCCGACAGGGGATCTGGGGCCAACGTCCTGACTTTC
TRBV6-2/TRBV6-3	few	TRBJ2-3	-	CASSYSKPKRGTDTQYF	TGTGCCAGCAGTTACTCGAAGCCGAAGCGGGGCACAGATACGCAGTATTTT
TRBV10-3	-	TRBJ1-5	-	CAISDSPGDQPQHF	TGTGCCATCAGTGACTCTCCGGGGGATCAGCCCCAGCATTTT
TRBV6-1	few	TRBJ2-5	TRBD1	CASNDRGLRRETQYF	TGTGCCAGCAATGACAGGGGGCTTAGGCGAGAGACCCAGTACTTC
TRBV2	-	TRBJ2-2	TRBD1	CASLGGTGFTGELFF	TGTGCCAGCTTGGGTGGGACAGGGTTCACCGGGGAGCTGTTTTTT
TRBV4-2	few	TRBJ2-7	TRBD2	CASSHDGLAIEQYF	TGTGCCAGCAGCCATGACGGACTAGCGATCGAGCAGTACTTC
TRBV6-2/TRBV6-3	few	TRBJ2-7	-	CASSPSGTPGRYEQYF	TGTGCCAGCAGTCCTTCCGGGACCCCAGGGAGATACGAGCAGTACTTC
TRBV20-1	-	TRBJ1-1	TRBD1	CSATGGAGTEAFF	TGCAGTGCTACAGGGGGCGCAGGCACTGAAGCTTTCTTT
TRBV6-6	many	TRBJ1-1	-	CASRDSKGSWTEAFF	TGTGCCAGCAGAGACTCGAAAGGGTCTTGGACTGAAGCTTTCTTT
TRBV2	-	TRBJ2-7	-	CASLHTGTYSYEQYF	TGTGCCAGTTTACACACAGGGACCTACTCCTACGAGCAGTACTTC
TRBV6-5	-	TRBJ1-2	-	CASSYGGPFYGYTF	TGTGCCAGCAGTTACGGGGGGCCTTTTTATGGCTACACCTTC